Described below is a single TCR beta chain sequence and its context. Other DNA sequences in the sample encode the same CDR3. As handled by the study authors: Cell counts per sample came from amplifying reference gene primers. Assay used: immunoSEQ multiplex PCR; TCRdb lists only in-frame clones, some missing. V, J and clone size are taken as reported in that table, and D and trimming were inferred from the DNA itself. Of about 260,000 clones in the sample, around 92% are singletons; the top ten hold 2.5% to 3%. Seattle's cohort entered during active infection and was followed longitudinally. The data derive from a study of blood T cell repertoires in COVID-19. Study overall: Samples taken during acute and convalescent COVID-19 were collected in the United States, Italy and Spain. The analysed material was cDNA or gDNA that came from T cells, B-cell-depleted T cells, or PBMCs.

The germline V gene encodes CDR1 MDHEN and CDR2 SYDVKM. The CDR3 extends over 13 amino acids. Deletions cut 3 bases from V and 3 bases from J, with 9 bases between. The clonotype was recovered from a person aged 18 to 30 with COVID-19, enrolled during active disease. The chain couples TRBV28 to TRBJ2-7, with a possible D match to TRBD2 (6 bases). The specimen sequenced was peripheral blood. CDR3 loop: CASSFVGGYEQYF. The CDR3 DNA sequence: TGTGCCAGCAGTTTCGTCGGGGGCTACGAGCAGTACTTC.